This TCR beta chain came from a study of beta chain features in type 1 diabetes. Overall study findings and caveats: These data did not resolve whether HLA type affects TCRB rearrangement. Among all four CD4+ subsets, Type 1 diabetes patients had TCRB CDR3s that were moderately but significantly shorter.

Sorting of CD4+ naive, central memory, regulatory and stem cell-like memory cells was performed via CD45RO/CCR7/CD25/CD127/CD95/CD27. Each population that was sorted was more than 98% pure. A note on this clone: Its antigen is undetermined.

Investigators reverse transcribed all isolated RNA, so they sequenced expressed TCRB transcripts. Some clones are missing from TCRdb's copy, which holds only in-frame ones; the method was immunoSEQ multiplex PCR. This table has roughly 260,000 clones, about a fifth appearing once. Germline V gene data show CDR1 as SGHTA and CDR2 as FQGTGA. The V gene end was trimmed by 5 bases and the J gene end by 5 bases; junction bases not matched to a gene: 9. This CDR3 spans 15 amino acids. The sample taken for sequencing was naive CD4+ T cells from blood. The receptor comes from a middle-aged woman with type 1 diabetes. The chain carries TRBV7-3 and TRBJ2-1, with 7 bases lining up with TRBD2. The CDR3 spells CASSPSGGSDNEQFF. CDR3 DNA sequence: TGTGCCAGCAGCCCTTCCGGGGGGTCAGACAATGAGCAGTTCTTC.